The 10 T cell receptor beta chains in this list originate from one sample, sequenced in a study of blood T cell repertoires in COVID-19. Repertoires were generated with immunoSEQ multiplex PCR, while TCRdb's copy carries only in-frame clones and drops some. The sample includes approximately 40,000 clones, about 80% of them seen just once. The specimen was peripheral blood. These receptors were taken from a woman aged 55-75 years with acute or convalescent COVID-19.

The chain is built from TRBV5-5 and TRBJ2-7, with TRBD2 matching over 12 bases. Germline assignment: CDR1 SGHKS and CDR2 YYEKEE (reference sequence). The length of the CDR3 is 20 residues. The V gene end was trimmed by 1 base and the J gene end by 0 bases; junction bases not matched to a gene: 14. CDR3 coding DNA: TGTGCCAGCAGCTTGAAATGGGGGGGACTAGCGGGCCCTGGCTCCTACGAGCAGTACTTC. Its translation: CASSLKWGGLAGPGSYEQYF.

In its sample, this clone was seen a few times. The genes are TRBV10-3 and TRBJ1-1; D gene ambiguous. CDR1 and CDR2 (germline): ENHRY, SYGVKD. The CDR3 sequence is 14 residues long. V lost 5 bases to trimming and J lost 0 bases, with 10 bases between them. The CDR3: CAISLRGMNTEAFF. For the CDR3, the DNA is TGTGCCATCAGTCTTAGAGGGATGAACACTGAAGCTTTCTTT.

This rearrangement joins TRBV5-1 to TRBJ2-2, with a tentative D call TRBD1 (7 bases). The V end was cut by 5 bases, the J end by 7 bases, with 24 bases between. The CDR3 runs to 17 residues. Germline CDR1 and CDR2: SGHRS and YFSETQ. CDR3 loop: CASRPLGRRQGVGELFF. CDR3 nucleotide sequence: TGCGCCAGCAGACCCCTCGGGAGACGGCAGGGGGTCGGGGAGCTGTTTTTT.

This sequence joins TRBV20-1 and TRBJ2-7; 8 bases map to TRBD2. Looked up from germline, CDR1 is DFQATT and CDR2 is SNEGSKA (reference sequence). V was pared by 3 bases and J by 2 bases, with 6 bases of the junction left unmatched. The length of the CDR3 is 14 residues. CDR3 loop: CSASPGLVTYEQYF. CDR3 coding DNA: TGCAGTGCTAGTCCGGGACTAGTGACCTACGAGCAGTACTTC.

The gene calls are TRBV19 and TRBJ1-1; TRBD1 might be the D (6 bases). V was clipped by 5 bases and J by 4 bases, with 11 bases between them. Germline V gene sequence: CDR1 LNHDA, CDR2 SQIVND (reference sequence). CDR3 size: 13 residues. CDR3 sequence: CASSGGYGTEAFF. The CDR3 coding sequence is TGTGCCAGTAGTGGGGGCTACGGCACTGAAGCTTTCTTT. The full variable domain, completed using reference TRBV19 and TRBJ1-1, is DGGITQSPKYLFRKEGQNVTLSCEQNLNHDAMYWYRQDPGQGLRLIYYSQIVNDFQKGDIAEGYSVSREKKESFPLTVTSAQKNPTAFYLCASSGGYGTEAFFGQGTRLTVV.

Notes on this clone: The junction differs from germline at one of its ends, possibly a read error. The V call is TRBV7-8, the J call TRBJ1-4; D not certain. This CDR3 contains 12 residues. From germline, CDR1 is SGHVS and CDR2 FQNEAQ. CDR3 loop: CASSRENVKLFF. DNA for the CDR3: TGTGCCAGCAGCCGCGAGAATGTAAAACTGTTTTTT. The full variable domain, with the rest looked up from reference TRBV7-8 and TRBJ1-4, is GAGVSQSPRYKVAKRGQDVALRCDPISGHVSLFWYQQALGQGPEFLTYFQNEAQLDKSGLPSDRFFAERPEGSVSTLKIQRTQQEDSAVYLCASSRENVKLFFGSGTQLSVL.

This chain connects TRBV7-8 to TRBJ2-7, with a possible D match to TRBD1 (5 bases). Germline CDR1 is SGHVS and CDR2 is FQNEAQ. The length of the CDR3 is 12 residues. Between the trimmed V and J ends, which lost 2 bases and 5 bases, there was a span of 7 bases. The CDR3 nucleotides are TGTGCCAGCAGCTTACGGACAAACGAGCAGTACTTC. Residues: CASSLRTNEQYF.

The J gene is TRBJ2-1, the V gene TRBV7-2; 8 bases align to TRBD2. The CDR3 extends over 15 amino acids. Trimming at V came to 6 bases and at J to 1 base, leaving 5 bases not matched to a gene. Germline V gene sequence: CDR1 SGHTA, CDR2 FQGNSA. The CDR3 nucleotides read TGTGCCAGCAGACATAGCGGGGCGTCCTACAATGAGCAGTTCTTC. This translates into CASRHSGASYNEQFF.

This clone has just a few counts. The chain joins TRBV5-4 to TRBJ2-5; TRBD2 is a possible D gene (7 bases). The CDR3 loop spans 14 amino acids. The germline V and J ends were trimmed by 4 bases and 5 bases, with 15 bases remaining between them. Germline CDR1 and CDR2: SGHNT and YYREEE (reference sequence). DNA of the CDR3: TGTGCCAGCAGCAGGGGGGAGGGACCGGAGACCCAGTACTTC. It is translated as CASSRGEGPETQYF.

The V and J genes are TRBV24-1 and TRBJ1-2, with TRBD1 as a possible D gene (6 bases). The V end was cut by 4 bases, the J end by 0 bases, with 11 bases between. The germline V gene encodes CDR1 KGHDR and CDR2 SFDVKD. The CDR3 loop spans 15 amino acids. The CDR3: CATSEGQIPNYGYTF. The CDR3 nucleotides read TGTGCCACCAGTGAAGGACAGATACCTAACTATGGCTACACCTTC.